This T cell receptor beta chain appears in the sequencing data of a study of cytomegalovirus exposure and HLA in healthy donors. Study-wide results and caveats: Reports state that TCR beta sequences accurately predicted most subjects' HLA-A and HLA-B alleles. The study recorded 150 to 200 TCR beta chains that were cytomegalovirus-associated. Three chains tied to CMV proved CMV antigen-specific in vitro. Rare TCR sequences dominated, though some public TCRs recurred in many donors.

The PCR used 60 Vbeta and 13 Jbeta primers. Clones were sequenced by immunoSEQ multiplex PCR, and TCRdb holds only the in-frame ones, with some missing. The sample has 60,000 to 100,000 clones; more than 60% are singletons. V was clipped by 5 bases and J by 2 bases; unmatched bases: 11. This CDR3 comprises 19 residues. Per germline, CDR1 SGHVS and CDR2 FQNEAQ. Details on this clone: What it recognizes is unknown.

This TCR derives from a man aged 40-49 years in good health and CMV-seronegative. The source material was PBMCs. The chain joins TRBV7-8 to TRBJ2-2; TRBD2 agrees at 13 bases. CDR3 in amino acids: CASSPRTSGSVRNTGELFF. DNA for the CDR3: TGTGCCAGCAGCCCTCGGACTAGCGGGAGCGTACGTAACACCGGGGAGCTGTTTTTT.